Listed below are T cell receptor beta chains from one sample, sequenced in a study of T cell clonotyping in hematopoietic cell transplantation. Profiling relied on immunoSEQ multiplex PCR, and the TCRdb table lists in-frame clones only, not all of them. The sample holds 13,000 or so clones, around 80% seen once. The sequences come from peripheral blood mononuclear cells, collected before stem cell transplant. These receptors originate from a man aged 55 to 70 with acute myeloid leukemia. Some clones in this sample may be carry-over from other donors' samples. CDR3s include the opening cysteine and the closing phenylalanine or tryptophan. The D gene is left open where the match is weak. Size is stated for part of the rows, as once, few or many counts, or as a class when the clone is expanded.

D,V,J,size,CDR3,DNA
.,TRBV30,TRBJ1-2,once,CAWRPGTLGYTF,TGTGCCTGGCGGCCGGGGACGCTTGGCTACACCTTC
.,TRBV7-2,TRBJ2-7,.,CASSYVVGQGNSYEQYF,TGTGCCAGCAGCTACGTCGTCGGACAAGGAAACTCCTACGAGCAGTACTTC
TRBD1,TRBV13,TRBJ2-7,few,CASSPETGAYEQYF,TGTGCCAGCAGCCCCGAGACAGGGGCCTACGAGCAGTACTTC
.,TRBV2,TRBJ2-7,.,CASTLTGSYEQYF,TGTGCCAGCACGTTGACAGGCTCCTACGAGCAGTACTTC
.,TRBV30,TRBJ1-5,few,CAWSVQGTQPQHF,TGTGCCTGGAGTGTACAGGGTACTCAGCCCCAGCATTTT
.,TRBV4-2,TRBJ2-2,once,CASSQERRSPHTGELFF,TGTGCCAGCAGCCAAGAGAGGAGAAGTCCGCACACCGGGGAGCTGTTTTTT
.,TRBV2,TRBJ1-4,.,CASSDSGTNEKLFF,TGTGCCAGCAGTGATTCAGGGACTAATGAAAAACTGTTTTTT
.,TRBV27,TRBJ2-4,.,CASSLLGEAKNIQYF,TGTGCCAGCAGTTTACTGGGTGAAGCCAAAAACATTCAGTACTTC
.,TRBV5-1,TRBJ1-1,.,CASRTRTNTEAFF,TGCGCTTCCAGGACGAGGACAAACACTGAAGCTTTCTTT
.,TRBV28,TRBJ1-2,.,CASSFTGYNYGYTF,TGTGCCAGCAGTTTTACCGGGTACAACTATGGCTACACCTTC
TRBD1,TRBV7-2,TRBJ1-1,.,CASSFTGGIGTEAFF,TGTGCCAGCAGCTTCACAGGGGGTATCGGCACTGAAGCTTTCTTT
.,TRBV7-9,TRBJ1-5,.,CASSRTDSNQPQHF,TGTGCCAGCAGCCGGACGGATAGCAATCAGCCCCAGCATTTT
.,TRBV6-5,TRBJ2-7,.,CASSRSRDYEQYF,TGTGCCAGCAGCCGCAGTCGGGACTACGAGCAGTACTTC
.,TRBV6-6,TRBJ1-6,.,CASSAGNSPLHF,TGTGCCAGCAGTGCGGGTAATTCACCCCTCCACTTT
.,TRBV5-1,TRBJ1-2,.,CASSLGVLQGYGYTF,TGCGCCAGCAGCTTGGGGGTGCTACAGGGCTATGGCTACACCTTC
TRBD2,TRBV2,TRBJ2-1,.,CASRWTSGGGEQFF,TGTGCCAGCAGGTGGACTAGCGGGGGCGGGGAGCAGTTCTTC
.,TRBV27,TRBJ1-5,.,CASSLGSNQPQHF,TGTGCCAGCAGTTTAGGCAGTAATCAGCCCCAGCATTTT
.,TRBV2,TRBJ1-1,.,CASSEIGMNTEAFF,TGTGCCAGCAGTGAAATAGGTATGAACACTGAAGCTTTCTTT
.,TRBV6-1,TRBJ2-7,once,CASSEAGGPVLYEQYF,TGTGCCAGCAGTGAAGCTGGGGGGCCAGTGTTATACGAGCAGTACTTC
TRBD2,TRBV4-2,TRBJ2-1,.,CTSSQTSGGASYTYNEQFF,TGTACCAGCAGCCAGACTAGCGGGGGGGCTTCCTATACGTACAATGAGCAGTTCTTC
.,TRBV5-1,TRBJ2-3,.,CASSFGQDTDTQYF,TGCGCCAGCAGCTTTGGGCAGGACACAGATACGCAGTATTTT
.,TRBV30,TRBJ2-5,.,CAWSAFGETQYF,TGTGCCTGGAGTGCTTTTGGGGAGACCCAGTACTTC
.,TRBV4-1,TRBJ2-7,.,CASSQGLGFEQYF,TGCGCCAGCAGCCAAGGTCTGGGGTTCGAGCAGTACTTC
TRBD2,TRBV7-2,TRBJ2-7,.,CASSPGTSGLEQYF,TGTGCCAGCAGCCCAGGGACTAGCGGGCTCGAGCAGTACTTC
.,TRBV27,TRBJ2-5,.,CASSLTSAFQETQYF,TGTGCCAGCAGTTTAACCTCCGCGTTCCAAGAGACCCAGTACTTC
.,TRBV25-1,TRBJ1-1,.,CASSVGAEAFF,TGTGCCAGCAGTGTGGGGGCTGAAGCTTTCTTT
TRBD1,TRBV6-1,TRBJ2-1,.,CASGDSGTGYNEQFF,TGTGCCAGCGGGGACTCCGGGACAGGGTACAATGAGCAGTTCTTC
.,TRBV7-2,TRBJ1-1,.,CASSSEYLEAFF,TGTGCCAGCAGCTCCGAGTACCTTGAAGCTTTCTTT
.,TRBV11-2,TRBJ1-2,.,CASSLGLGGYTF,TGTGCCAGCAGCTTGGGACTAGGGGGCTACACCTTC
.,TRBV7-2,TRBJ1-5,.,CASSPTVLSKDQPQHF,TGTGCCAGCAGCCCGACAGTTTTATCGAAAGATCAGCCCCAGCATTTT
.,TRBV7-2,TRBJ1-4,.,CASSLIREFNEKLFF,TGTGCCAGCAGCTTAATAAGAGAGTTTAATGAAAAACTGTTTTTT
TRBD1,TRBV11-2,TRBJ2-3,.,CASRRTGGRDTQYF,TGTGCCAGCAGGCGGACAGGGGGCCGCGATACGCAGTATTTT